This is a list of T cell receptor beta chains from one sample in a study of T cell changes during pregnancy in multiple sclerosis. Generated by immunoSEQ multiplex PCR, the TCRdb table keeps only in-frame clones and is missing some. The sample has about 80,000 clones; roughly nine tenths are singletons. This specimen consisted of peripheral blood, obtained before pregnancy. Every receptor here comes from a female donor with multiple sclerosis, enrolled in a pregnancy study. Each CDR3 is given with its conserved first and last residue. The D gene is left open where the match is weak. Only part of the rows carry a size: once, few, many, or a class if the clone is expanded.

J gene,V gene,clone size,D gene,CDR3 protein,CDR3 DNA
TRBJ2-5,TRBV6-1,-,-,CASSNTGRAETQYF,TGTGCCAGCAGCAACACAGGGAGAGCAGAGACCCAGTACTTC
TRBJ2-5,TRBV4-2,-,-,CASSPSETQYF,TGTGCCAGCAGCCCCTCAGAGACCCAGTACTTC
TRBJ1-5,TRBV27,-,TRBD1,CARTGGIQPQHF,TGTGCCAGGACAGGGGGAATTCAGCCCCAGCATTTT
TRBJ2-5,TRBV9,-,-,CASSVGPSREVTQYF,TGTGCCAGCAGCGTAGGTCCGAGCCGTGAAGTGACCCAGTACTTC
TRBJ2-1,TRBV19,-,-,CASRPGGRGFNEQFF,TGTGCCAGTAGGCCTGGGGGAAGGGGGTTCAATGAGCAGTTCTTC
TRBJ2-1,TRBV5-1,-,TRBD2,CASSVTPSGRYNEQFF,TGCGCCAGCAGCGTTACCCCTAGCGGGCGATACAATGAGCAGTTCTTC
TRBJ2-3,TRBV30,-,-,CAWANGDTDTQYF,TGTGCCTGGGCTAACGGAGACACAGATACGCAGTATTTT
TRBJ1-4,TRBV2,-,-,CASNQGSGEKLFF,TGTGCCAGTAATCAGGGATCAGGCGAAAAACTGTTTTTT
TRBJ2-1,TRBV27,-,-,CASRPPTSSYNEQFF,TGTGCCAGCAGACCCCCGACTAGCTCCTACAATGAGCAGTTCTTC
TRBJ1-2,TRBV7-8,-,-,CASSSLGRGLGYTF,TGTGCCAGCAGCTCCCTCGGGAGGGGTTTAGGCTACACCTTC
TRBJ2-5,TRBV5-6,-,-,CASSFGYMGVTQYF,TGTGCCAGCAGCTTCGGTTATATGGGAGTGACCCAGTACTTC
TRBJ1-5,TRBV5-8,-,TRBD1,CASSKGDSPYSNQPQHF,TGTGCCAGCAGCAAGGGGGACAGCCCTTATAGCAATCAGCCCCAGCATTTT
TRBJ1-2,TRBV7-6,-,TRBD1,CASSFGQGSRYTF,TGTGCCAGCAGCTTCGGACAGGGGTCCCGTTACACCTTC
TRBJ1-6,TRBV2,few,-,CASRTGLNSPLHF,TGTGCCAGCAGAACAGGGTTGAATTCACCCCTCCACTTT
TRBJ1-6,TRBV5-1,-,TRBD1,CASSYSFRGLDSPLHF,TGCGCCAGCAGCTACTCTTTCAGGGGGCTGGATTCACCCCTCCACTTT
TRBJ1-1,TRBV28,-,TRBD1,CASSDRRNTEAFF,TGTGCCAGTTCGGACAGGCGGAACACTGAAGCTTTCTTT
TRBJ1-2,TRBV29-1,-,-,CSPPWGRIGYGYTF,TGCAGCCCCCCTTGGGGGCGAATTGGGTATGGCTACACCTTC
TRBJ1-2,TRBV10-3,once,TRBD1,CAISESGGRTVEYGYTF,TGTGCCATCAGTGAGTCAGGGGGCAGAACGGTGGAGTATGGCTACACCTTC
TRBJ2-4,TRBV6-5,-,-,CASTGEWGGALYF,TGTGCCAGCACCGGGGAGTGGGGGGGCGCGTTGTACTTC
TRBJ1-4,TRBV19,-,TRBD1,CASSIGDRRSGKLFF,TGTGCCAGTAGTATAGGGGACAGGCGGTCCGGAAAACTGTTTTTT
TRBJ2-3,TRBV10-3,-,-,CAIRRGAPPDTQYF,TGTGCCATCAGACGGGGGGCACCACCGGATACGCAGTATTTT
TRBJ2-3,TRBV19,-,-,CASSPFPEEGSDTQYF,TGTGCCAGTAGTCCTTTCCCCGAGGAGGGGTCAGATACGCAGTATTTT
TRBJ1-5,TRBV12-5,once,-,CASGPGGPTGGNQPQHF,TGTGCTAGTGGCCCGGGAGGACCAACCGGCGGCAATCAGCCCCAGCATTTT
TRBJ2-3,TRBV6-1,-,TRBD2,CASSETTRGSTDTQYF,TGTGCCAGCAGTGAGACGACGCGGGGGAGCACAGATACGCAGTATTTT
TRBJ2-7,TRBV13,-,TRBD2,CASRRTSGGAYEQYF,TGTGCCAGCAGGCGAACTAGCGGGGGGGCCTACGAGCAGTACTTC
TRBJ2-7,TRBV19,-,TRBD1,CASRDRANSYEQYF,TGTGCCAGTCGAGACAGGGCAAACTCTTACGAGCAGTACTTC
TRBJ2-1,TRBV29-1,-,-,CSVGGADRGDPWEQFF,TGCAGCGTTGGGGGGGCGGATCGGGGGGACCCTTGGGAGCAGTTCTTC
TRBJ1-2,TRBV4-1,-,TRBD1,CASSQDSTGLLGYTF,TGCGCCAGCAGCCAGGACTCGACAGGGCTGCTTGGCTACACCTTC
TRBJ2-5,TRBV18,once,-,CASSPADRGETQYF,TGTGCCAGCTCACCAGCTGATCGGGGAGAGACCCAGTACTTC
TRBJ2-4,TRBV5-5,-,-,CASSSLIEAKNIQYF,TGTGCCAGCAGCTCCCTCATAGAAGCCAAAAACATTCAGTACTTC
TRBJ1-6,TRBV28,-,TRBD1,CASSRGRTGRNSPLHF,TGTGCCAGCAGTCGAGGCCGGACAGGGCGCAATTCACCCCTCCACTTT
TRBJ1-5,TRBV2,-,TRBD1,CASSEARTGGGQPQHF,TGTGCCAGCAGTGAAGCGAGGACAGGGGGTGGACAGCCCCAGCATTTT
TRBJ1-2,TRBV19,-,TRBD1,CASSRGQRVDGYTF,TGTGCCAGTAGTAGGGGACAGAGGGTGGATGGCTACACCTTC
TRBJ2-7,TRBV7-6,-,-,CASSSLRGGAGEQYF,TGTGCCAGCAGCTCGCTACGTGGGGGGGCGGGCGAGCAGTACTTC
TRBJ2-3,TRBV5-8,-,-,CASSSPGVWPDTQYF,TGTGCCAGCAGCTCCCCAGGGGTATGGCCAGATACGCAGTATTTT
TRBJ2-5,TRBV15,-,-,CATRGRRGEETQYF,TGTGCCACCAGGGGGCGGCGGGGCGAGGAGACCCAGTACTTC
TRBJ2-7,TRBV7-2,-,-,CASSSGVGSYEQYF,TGTGCCAGCAGCTCGGGGGTGGGGTCCTACGAGCAGTACTTC
TRBJ2-7,TRBV9,-,-,CASSVVAGYEQYF,TGTGCCAGCAGCGTAGTAGCAGGGTACGAGCAGTACTTC
TRBJ1-2,TRBV9,-,-,CASSVDSTPNYGYTF,TGTGCCAGCAGCGTAGATTCTACCCCTAACTATGGCTACACCTTC
TRBJ2-7,TRBV18,-,TRBD2,CASSPTSGRAEQYF,TGTGCCAGCTCACCAACCTCCGGGAGGGCCGAGCAGTACTTC
TRBJ2-1,TRBV7-3,-,-,CASSLDRRGNEQFF,TGTGCCAGCAGCTTAGATCGTCGGGGCAATGAGCAGTTCTTC
TRBJ1-2,TRBV2,-,-,CASSERWAGDGYTF,TGTGCCAGCAGTGAAAGGTGGGCAGGGGATGGCTACACCTTC
TRBJ2-5,TRBV5-4,-,-,CASSSPGETQYF,TGTGCCAGCAGCTCCCCGGGGGAGACCCAGTACTTC
TRBJ1-2,TRBV6-5,-,-,CASSYSVPVYGYTF,TGTGCCAGCAGTTACTCTGTTCCCGTCTATGGCTACACCTTC